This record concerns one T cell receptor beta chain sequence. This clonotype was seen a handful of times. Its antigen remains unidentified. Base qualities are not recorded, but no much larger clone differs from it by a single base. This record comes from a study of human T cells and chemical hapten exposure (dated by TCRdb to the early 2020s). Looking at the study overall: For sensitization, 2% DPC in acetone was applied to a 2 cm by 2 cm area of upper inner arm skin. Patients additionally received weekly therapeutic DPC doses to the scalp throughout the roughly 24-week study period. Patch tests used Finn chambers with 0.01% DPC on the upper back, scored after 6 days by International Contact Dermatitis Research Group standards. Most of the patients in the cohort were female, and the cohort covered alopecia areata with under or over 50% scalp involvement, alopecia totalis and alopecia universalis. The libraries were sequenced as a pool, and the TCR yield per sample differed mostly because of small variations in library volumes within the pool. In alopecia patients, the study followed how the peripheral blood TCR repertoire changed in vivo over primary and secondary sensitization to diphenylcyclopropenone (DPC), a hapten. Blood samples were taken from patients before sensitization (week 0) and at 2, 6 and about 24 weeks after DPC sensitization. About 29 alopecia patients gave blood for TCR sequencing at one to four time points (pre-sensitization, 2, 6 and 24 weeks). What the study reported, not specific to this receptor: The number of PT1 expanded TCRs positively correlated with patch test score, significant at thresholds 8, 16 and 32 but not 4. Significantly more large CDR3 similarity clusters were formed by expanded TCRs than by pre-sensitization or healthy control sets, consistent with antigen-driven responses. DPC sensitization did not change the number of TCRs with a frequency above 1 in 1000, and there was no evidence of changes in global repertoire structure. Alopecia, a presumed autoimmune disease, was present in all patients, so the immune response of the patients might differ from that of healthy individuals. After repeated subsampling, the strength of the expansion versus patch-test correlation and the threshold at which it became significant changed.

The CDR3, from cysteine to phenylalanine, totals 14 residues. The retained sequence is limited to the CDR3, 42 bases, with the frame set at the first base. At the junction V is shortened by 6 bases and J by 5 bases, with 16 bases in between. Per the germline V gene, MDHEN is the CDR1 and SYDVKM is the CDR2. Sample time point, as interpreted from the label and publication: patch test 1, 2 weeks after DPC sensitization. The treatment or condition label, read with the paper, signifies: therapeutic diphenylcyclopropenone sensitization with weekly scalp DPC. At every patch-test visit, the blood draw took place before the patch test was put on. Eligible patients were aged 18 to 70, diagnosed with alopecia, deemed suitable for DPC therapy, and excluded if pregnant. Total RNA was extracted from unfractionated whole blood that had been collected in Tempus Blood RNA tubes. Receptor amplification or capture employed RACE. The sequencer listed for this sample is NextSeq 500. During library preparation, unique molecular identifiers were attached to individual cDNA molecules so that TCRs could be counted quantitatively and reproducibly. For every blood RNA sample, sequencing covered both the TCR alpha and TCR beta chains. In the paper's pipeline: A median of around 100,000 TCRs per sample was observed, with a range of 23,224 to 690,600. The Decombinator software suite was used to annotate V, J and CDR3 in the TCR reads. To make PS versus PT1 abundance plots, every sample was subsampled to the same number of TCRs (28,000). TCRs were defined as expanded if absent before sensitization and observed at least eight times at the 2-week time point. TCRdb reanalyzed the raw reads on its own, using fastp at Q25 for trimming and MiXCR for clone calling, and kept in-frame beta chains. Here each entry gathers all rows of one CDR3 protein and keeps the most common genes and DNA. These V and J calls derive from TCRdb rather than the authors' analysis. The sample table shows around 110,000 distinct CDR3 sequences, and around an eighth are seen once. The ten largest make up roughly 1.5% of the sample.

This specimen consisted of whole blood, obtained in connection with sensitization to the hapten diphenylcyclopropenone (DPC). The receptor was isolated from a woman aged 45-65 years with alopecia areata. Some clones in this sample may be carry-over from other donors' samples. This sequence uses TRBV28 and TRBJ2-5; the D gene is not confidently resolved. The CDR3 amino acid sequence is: CASSRGGKIETQYF. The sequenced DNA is TGTGCCAGCAGCCGCGGTGGTAAGATTGAGACCCAGTACTTC.